This TCR beta chain was observed in a study of CD8+CD57+ T cells in acquired aplastic anemia. About the study: Sorted CD4+ and CD8+ cells yielded about 3 ug of DNA on average.

The CDR3 contains 17 residues. Germline trimming cut 4 bases from V and 4 bases from J; bases unmatched to any gene: 8. Germline V lookup: CDR1 SQVTM, CDR2 ANQGSEA. Study observations and caveats: It was found that more than 25 CD8+ CDR3 sequences were shared between patients and controls.

Genomic DNA provided the template from which TCR beta VDJ and CDR3 profiles were obtained. TCRdb reprocessed the reads with MiXCR, giving one entry per CDR3 protein. Of about 220,000 distinct CDR3 sequences listed, about 37% were seen once; the top ten hold 0.95% to 1.3%. Concerning this clonotype: Its cognate antigen is unknown.

The TCR was taken from a human donor in good health, serving as a control. The rearrangement links TRBV29-1 to TRBJ2-2; 14 bases align to TRBD2. The specimen sequenced was sorted CD4+, CD8+, or CD8+CD57+ T cells (not recorded which) from PBMCs. CDR3 loop: CSVAGLAGVWSTGELFF. The CDR3 DNA is TGCAGCGTTGCGGGACTAGCGGGGGTGTGGAGCACCGGGGAGCTGTTTTTT.